This entry is about one T cell receptor beta chain. The sample is drawn from a study of blood T cell repertoires in COVID-19. Assay used: immunoSEQ multiplex PCR; TCRdb lists only in-frame clones, some missing. The table lists about 370,000 clones, roughly nine tenths of them singletons, with less than 3.5% in the top ten. Enrolment of Seattle patients took place during active infection, and they were followed longitudinally. This clonotype was obtained from a woman aged 30 to 39 with COVID-19, enrolled during active disease. What was sequenced was peripheral blood.

The CDR3, as DNA: TGCAGCGTTGACACCGGTCTACCTTGGGGCTACACCTTC. It specifies CSVDTGLPWGYTF. The V call is TRBV29-1, the J call TRBJ1-2; no firm D call. The CDR3 is 13 amino acids. V was pared by 3 bases and J by 8 bases, with 16 bases between. Germline V gene data show CDR1 as SQVTM and CDR2 as ANQGSEA.